One TCR beta chain is described in this entry. Original processing methods: The assay estimated nucleated cells by amplifying reference gene primers. Only in-frame clones appear in the TCRdb table, and some are missing; sequencing was by immunoSEQ multiplex PCR. V and J calls and clone size are given by that table; D and trimming were obtained from the DNA. The table records around 260,000 clones, approximately 87% of them present only once. The record originates from a study of blood T cell repertoires in COVID-19. Across the whole study: The United States, Italy and Spain supplied acute and convalescent COVID-19 samples. Nucleic acid was either cDNA or gDNA, and it came from T cells, B-cell-depleted T cells, or PBMCs.

The V gene's germline CDR1 is LGHNA and CDR2 YNFKEQ. The CDR3 length is 16 residues. The ends lost 0 bases at V and 6 bases at J; junction bases unmatched: 7. The sequence derives from a man between 60 and 75 years old who had recovered from COVID-19. The rearrangement joins TRBV4-2 to TRBJ2-7; 11 bases agree with TRBD2. The source material was peripheral blood. CDR3 sequence: CASSQEGGSGRAEQYF. The CDR3 bases are TGTGCCAGCAGCCAAGAGGGAGGTAGCGGGAGGGCCGAGCAGTACTTC.